The T cell receptor (beta chain) under discussion was sequenced for a study of neurological immune-mediated disorders. The cDNA came from 5'RACE, which used 10-nucleotide random UMIs. Each CDR3 protein is one row after TCRdb ran MiXCR on the 5' RACE reads. The table shows 60,000 to 85,000 distinct CDR3 sequences, with 5.2% occurring only once. This CDR3 region has 19 residues. Trimming removed 5 bases at V and 1 base at J, with 21 bases between. Germline CDR1 reads SGHVS; CDR2 reads FNYEAQ. This clonotype was seen repeatedly, ten times or more. Its antigen is as yet unknown. Whole-study findings and limits: In HTLV-1-associated myelopathy, TCR clonal expansion was greatest, and in multiple sclerosis it was least, below healthy controls.

The sequenced sample was PBMCs. This chain connects TRBV7-6 to TRBJ2-6; possible D gene TRBD1, 6 bases. The receptor's source is a man between 18 and 29 years old with multiple sclerosis. The CDR3 nucleotides read TGTGCCAGCAGCGCTATGGACAGCCCGGACCATTCTGGGGCCAACGTCCTGACTTTC. This translates into CASSAMDSPDHSGANVLTF. Looking up the rest from reference TRBV7-6 and TRBJ2-6 gives the full variable domain: GAGVSQSPRYKVTKRGQDVALRCDPISGHVSLYWYRQALGQGPEFLTYFNYEAQQDKSGLPNDRFSAERPEGSISTLTIQRTEQRDSAMYRCASSAMDSPDHSGANVLTFGAGSRLTVL.